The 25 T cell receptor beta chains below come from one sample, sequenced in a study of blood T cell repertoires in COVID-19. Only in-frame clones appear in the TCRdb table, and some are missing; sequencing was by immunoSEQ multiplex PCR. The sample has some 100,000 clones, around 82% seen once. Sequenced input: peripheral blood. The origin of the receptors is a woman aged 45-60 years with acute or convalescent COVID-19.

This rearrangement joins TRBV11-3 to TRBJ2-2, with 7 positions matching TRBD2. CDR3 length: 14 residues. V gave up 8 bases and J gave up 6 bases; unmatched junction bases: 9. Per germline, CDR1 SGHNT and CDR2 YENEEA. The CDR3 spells CASRATSASGELFF. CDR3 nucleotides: TGTGCCAGCCGGGCCACTAGCGCGTCCGGGGAGCTGTTTTTT.

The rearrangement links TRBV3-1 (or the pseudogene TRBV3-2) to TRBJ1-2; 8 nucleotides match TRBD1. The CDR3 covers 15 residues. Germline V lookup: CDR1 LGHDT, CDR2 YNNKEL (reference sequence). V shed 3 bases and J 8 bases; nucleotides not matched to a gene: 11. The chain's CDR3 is CASSHRQGNLGGYTF. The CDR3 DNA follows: TGTGCCAGCAGCCATCGACAGGGGAATTTAGGGGGCTACACCTTC.

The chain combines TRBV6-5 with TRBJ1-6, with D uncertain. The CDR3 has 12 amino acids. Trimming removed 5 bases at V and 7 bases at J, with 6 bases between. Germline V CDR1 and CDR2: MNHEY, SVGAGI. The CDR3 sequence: CASSPGNSPLHF. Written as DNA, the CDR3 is TGTGCCAGCAGTCCCGGGAATTCACCCCTCCACTTT.

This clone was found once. As DNA, the CDR3 is TGTGCCAGCAGGAACAACAATGAGCAGTTCTTC. Protein: CASRNNNEQFF. The rearrangement joins TRBV7-9 to TRBJ2-1; no clear D. V was trimmed by 6 bases and J by 5 bases, leaving 5 bases between them. CDR3 length: 11 amino acids. CDR1 SEHNR and CDR2 FQNEAQ come from the germline V gene (reference sequence).

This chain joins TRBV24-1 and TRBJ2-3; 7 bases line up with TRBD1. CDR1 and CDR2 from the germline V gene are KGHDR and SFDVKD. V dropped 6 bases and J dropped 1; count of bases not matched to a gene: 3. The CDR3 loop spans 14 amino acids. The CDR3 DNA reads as TGTGCCACCAGTTACGGACAGGGCACAGATACGCAGTATTTT. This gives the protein CATSYGQGTDTQYF.

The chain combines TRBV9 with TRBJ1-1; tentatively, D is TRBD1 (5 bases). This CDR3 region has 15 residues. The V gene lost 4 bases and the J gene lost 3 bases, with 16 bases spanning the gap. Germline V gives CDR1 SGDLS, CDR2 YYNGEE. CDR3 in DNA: TGTGCCAGCAGCCCCGTAAATCTAGGGGACACTGAAGCTTTCTTT. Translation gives CASSPVNLGDTEAFF. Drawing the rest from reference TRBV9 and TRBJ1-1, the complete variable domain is DSGVTQTPKHLITATGQRVTLRCSPRSGDLSVYWYQQSLDQGLQFLIQYYNGEERAKGNILERFSAQQFPDLHSELNLSSLELGDSALYFCASSPVNLGDTEAFFGQGTRLTVV.

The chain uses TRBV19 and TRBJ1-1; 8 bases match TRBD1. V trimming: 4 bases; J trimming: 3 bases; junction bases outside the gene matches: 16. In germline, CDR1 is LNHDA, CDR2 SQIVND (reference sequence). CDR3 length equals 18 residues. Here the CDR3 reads CASSKGVQGAPADTEAFF. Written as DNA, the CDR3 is TGTGCCAGTAGTAAGGGTGTTCAGGGGGCACCCGCGGACACTGAAGCTTTCTTT.

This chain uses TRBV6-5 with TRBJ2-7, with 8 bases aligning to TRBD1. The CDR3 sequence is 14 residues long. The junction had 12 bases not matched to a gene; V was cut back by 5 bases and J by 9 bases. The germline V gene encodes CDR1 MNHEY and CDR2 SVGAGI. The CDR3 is CASSPRTGIGGQYF. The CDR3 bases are TGTGCCAGCAGTCCTCGGACAGGGATAGGCGGGCAGTACTTC.

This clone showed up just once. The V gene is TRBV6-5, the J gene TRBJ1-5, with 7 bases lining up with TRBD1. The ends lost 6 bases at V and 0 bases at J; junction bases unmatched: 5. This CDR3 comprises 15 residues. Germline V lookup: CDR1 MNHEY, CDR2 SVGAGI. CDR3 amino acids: CASRGQDYSNQPQHF. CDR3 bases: TGTGCCAGCAGAGGACAGGATTATAGCAATCAGCCCCAGCATTTT.

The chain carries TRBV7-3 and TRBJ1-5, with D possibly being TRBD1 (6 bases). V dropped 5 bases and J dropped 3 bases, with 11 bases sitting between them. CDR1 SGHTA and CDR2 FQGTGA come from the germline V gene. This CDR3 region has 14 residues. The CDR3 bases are TGTGCCAGCAGCCCGACAGGAGCCAATCAGCCCCAGCATTTT. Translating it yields CASSPTGANQPQHF.

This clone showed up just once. The CDR3 DNA reads as TGTGCCAGCAGCGGGGCCCGGGCGGGATATGGCTACACCTTC. Encoded protein: CASSGARAGYGYTF. V gene TRBV7-9 combines with J gene TRBJ1-2; tentative D call: TRBD1 (5 bases). The CDR3 is 14 residues long. The germline gives CDR1 SEHNR, CDR2 FQNEAQ (reference sequence). Between the trimmed V and J ends, which lost 5 bases and 5 bases, there was a span of 15 bases. The full variable domain, completed using reference TRBV7-9 and TRBJ1-2, is DTGVSQNPRHKITKRGQNVTFRCDPISEHNRLYWYRQTLGQGPEFLTYFQNEAQLEKSRLLSDRFSAERPKGSFSTLEIQRTEQGDSAMYLCASSGARAGYGYTFGSGTRLTVV.

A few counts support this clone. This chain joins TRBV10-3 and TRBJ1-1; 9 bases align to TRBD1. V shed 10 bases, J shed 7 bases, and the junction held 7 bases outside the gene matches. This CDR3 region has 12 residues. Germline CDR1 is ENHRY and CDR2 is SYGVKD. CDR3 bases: TGTGCCACGGAGGACAGGGGAAGTGAAGCTTTCTTT. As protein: CATEDRGSEAFF.

The CDR3 reads CASSLASGLRGYTF. The DNA for the CDR3 is TGTGCCAGCAGCTTAGCCTCCGGGTTGCGCGGCTACACCTTC. This rearrangement joins TRBV7-9 to TRBJ1-2; D uncertain. From germline, CDR1 is SEHNR and CDR2 FQNEAQ (reference sequence). The CDR3 covers 14 residues. V lost 0 bases to trimming and J lost 8 bases, with 13 bases between them.

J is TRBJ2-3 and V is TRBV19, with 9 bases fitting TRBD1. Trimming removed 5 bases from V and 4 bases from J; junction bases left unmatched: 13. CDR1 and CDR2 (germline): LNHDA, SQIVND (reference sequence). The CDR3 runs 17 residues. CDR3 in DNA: TGTGCCAGTAGTGACTGGGCCGGGACAGGGCTTCCAGATACGCAGTATTTT. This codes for CASSDWAGTGLPDTQYF.

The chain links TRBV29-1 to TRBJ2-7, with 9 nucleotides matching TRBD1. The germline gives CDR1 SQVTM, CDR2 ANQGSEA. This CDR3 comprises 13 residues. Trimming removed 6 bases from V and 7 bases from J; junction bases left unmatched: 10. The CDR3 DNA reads TGCAGCGTCATCGAGGACAGGGGAAGAGAGCAGTACTTC. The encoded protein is CSVIEDRGREQYF.

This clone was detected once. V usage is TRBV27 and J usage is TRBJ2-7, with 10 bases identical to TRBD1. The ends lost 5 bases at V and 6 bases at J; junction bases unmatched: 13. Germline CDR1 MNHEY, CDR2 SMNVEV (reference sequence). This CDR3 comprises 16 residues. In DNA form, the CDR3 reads TGTGCCAGCAGTCCCCTAATCTTGGGACAGGGGTTCGAGCAGTACTTC. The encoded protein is CASSPLILGQGFEQYF.

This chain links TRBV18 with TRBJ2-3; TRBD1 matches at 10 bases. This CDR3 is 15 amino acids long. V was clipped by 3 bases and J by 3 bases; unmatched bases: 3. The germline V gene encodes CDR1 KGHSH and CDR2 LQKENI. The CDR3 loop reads CASSPDRGRTDTQYF. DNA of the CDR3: TGTGCCAGCTCACCGGACAGGGGGAGGACAGATACGCAGTATTTT.

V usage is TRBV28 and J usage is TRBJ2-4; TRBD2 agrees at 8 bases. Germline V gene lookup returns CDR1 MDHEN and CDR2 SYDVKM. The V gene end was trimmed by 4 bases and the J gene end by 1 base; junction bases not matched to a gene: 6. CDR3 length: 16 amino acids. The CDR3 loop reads CASSYGGGTAKNIQYF. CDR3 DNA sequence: TGTGCCAGCAGTTACGGGGGGGGAACGGCCAAAAACATTCAGTACTTC.

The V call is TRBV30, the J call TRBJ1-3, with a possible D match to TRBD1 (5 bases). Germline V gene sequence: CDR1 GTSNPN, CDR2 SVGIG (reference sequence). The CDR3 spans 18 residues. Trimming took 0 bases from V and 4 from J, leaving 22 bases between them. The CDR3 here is CAWSVMPPGRELGNTIYF. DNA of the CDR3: TGTGCCTGGAGTGTAATGCCCCCGGGCAGGGAACTGGGAAACACCATATATTTT.

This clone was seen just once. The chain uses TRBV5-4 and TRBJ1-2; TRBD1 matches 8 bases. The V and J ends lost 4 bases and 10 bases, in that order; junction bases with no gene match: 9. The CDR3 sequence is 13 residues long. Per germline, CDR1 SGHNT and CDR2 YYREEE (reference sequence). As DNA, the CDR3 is TGTGCCAGCAGCACCGAGACAGGGGCGGACTACACCTTC. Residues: CASSTETGADYTF.

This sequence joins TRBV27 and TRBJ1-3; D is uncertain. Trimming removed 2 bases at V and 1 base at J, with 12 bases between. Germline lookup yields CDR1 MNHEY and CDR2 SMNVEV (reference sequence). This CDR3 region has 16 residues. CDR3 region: CASSLSPGVSGNTIYF. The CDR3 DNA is TGTGCCAGCAGTTTAAGCCCAGGCGTTTCTGGAAACACCATATATTTT.

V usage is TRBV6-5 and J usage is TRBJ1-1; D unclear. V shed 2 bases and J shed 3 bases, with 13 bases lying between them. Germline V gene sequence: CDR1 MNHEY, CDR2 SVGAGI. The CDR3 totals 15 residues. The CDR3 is CASSYGSREDTEAFF. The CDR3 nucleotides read TGTGCCAGCAGTTACGGGTCCAGAGAGGACACTGAAGCTTTCTTT.

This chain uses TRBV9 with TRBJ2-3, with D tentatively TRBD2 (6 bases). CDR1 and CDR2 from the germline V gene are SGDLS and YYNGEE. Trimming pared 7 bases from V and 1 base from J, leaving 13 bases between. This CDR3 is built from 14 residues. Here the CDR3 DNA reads TGTGCCAGCGGCCAAACGGGGGGCACAGATACGCAGTATTTT. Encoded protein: CASGQTGGTDTQYF.

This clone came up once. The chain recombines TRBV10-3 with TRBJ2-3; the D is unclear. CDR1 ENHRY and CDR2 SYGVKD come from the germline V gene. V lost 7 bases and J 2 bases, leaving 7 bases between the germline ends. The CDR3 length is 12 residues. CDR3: CAITGYTDTQYF. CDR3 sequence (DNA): TGTGCCATCACAGGATACACAGATACGCAGTATTTT.

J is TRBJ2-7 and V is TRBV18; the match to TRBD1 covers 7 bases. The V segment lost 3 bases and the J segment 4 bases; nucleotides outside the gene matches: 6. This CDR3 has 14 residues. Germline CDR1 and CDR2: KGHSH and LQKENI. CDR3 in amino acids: CASSPGDSGYEQYF. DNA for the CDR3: TGTGCCAGCTCACCGGGGGACAGTGGATACGAGCAGTACTTC.